Included here is one T cell receptor beta chain sequence, with context. Random hexamers were used to reverse transcribe about 0.45 to 1 ug of RNA. TCRdb redid the calling of the immunoSEQ multiplex PCR reads with MiXCR, one entry per CDR3 protein. The sample shows about 300,000 distinct CDR3 sequences, around 89% of them seen only once. The multiple sclerosis controls, all treatment-naive patients, had relapsing-remitting disease that was stable or active. The record originates from a study of CD8 T cells in Susac syndrome. Germline loops: CDR1 LNHDA, CDR2 SQIVND (reference sequence). The CDR3 runs to 13 residues. Deletions cut 3 bases from V and 5 bases from J, with 8 bases between.

The clonotype comes from a human donor with multiple sclerosis. The sample consisted of CD8+ T cells from PBMCs. V gene TRBV19 combines with J gene TRBJ2-1; D is ambiguous. The chain's CDR3 is CASSIRPHNEQFF. The DNA for the CDR3 is TGTGCCAGTAGTATTCGGCCCCACAATGAGCAGTTCTTC.